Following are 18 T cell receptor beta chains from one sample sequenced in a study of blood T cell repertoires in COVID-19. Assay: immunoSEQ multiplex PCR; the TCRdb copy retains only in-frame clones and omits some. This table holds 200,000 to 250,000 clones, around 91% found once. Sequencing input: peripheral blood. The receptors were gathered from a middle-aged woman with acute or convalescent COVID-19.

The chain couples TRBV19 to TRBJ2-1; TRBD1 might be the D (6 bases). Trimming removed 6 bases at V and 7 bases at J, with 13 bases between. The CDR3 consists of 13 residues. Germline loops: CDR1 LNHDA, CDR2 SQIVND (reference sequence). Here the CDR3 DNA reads TGTGCCAGTAGGGGGTCAGGGGAAAATGAGCAGTTCTTC. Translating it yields CASRGSGENEQFF.

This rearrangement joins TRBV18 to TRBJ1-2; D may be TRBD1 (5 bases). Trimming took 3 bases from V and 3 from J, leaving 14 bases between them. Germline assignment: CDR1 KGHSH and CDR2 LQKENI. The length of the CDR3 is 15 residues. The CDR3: CASSPPGLPYYGYTF. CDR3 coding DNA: TGTGCCAGCTCACCCCCGGGACTGCCTTACTATGGCTACACCTTC.

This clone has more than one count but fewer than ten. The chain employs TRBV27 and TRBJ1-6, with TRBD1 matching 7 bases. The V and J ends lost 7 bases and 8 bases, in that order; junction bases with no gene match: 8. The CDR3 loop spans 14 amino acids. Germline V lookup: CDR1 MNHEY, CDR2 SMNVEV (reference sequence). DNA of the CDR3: TGTGCCAGCAAACCCCGGGACAGCTATTCACCCCTCCACTTT. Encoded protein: CASKPRDSYSPLHF.

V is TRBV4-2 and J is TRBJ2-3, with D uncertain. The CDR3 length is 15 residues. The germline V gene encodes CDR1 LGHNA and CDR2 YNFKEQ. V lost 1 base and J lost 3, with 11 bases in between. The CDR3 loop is CASSQVPARTDTQYF. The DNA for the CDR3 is TGTGCCAGCAGCCAAGTTCCCGCCAGAACAGATACGCAGTATTTT.

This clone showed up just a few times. CDR3 nucleotides: TGTGCCAGCACCGGACTAGCGGGGGGGTCGGACAACGTCCTGACTTTC. This codes for CASTGLAGGSDNVLTF. The rearrangement uses TRBV5-6 and TRBJ2-6; 15 nucleotides align to TRBD2. The V gene's germline CDR1 is SGHDT and CDR2 YYEEEE. V lost 6 bases to trimming and J lost 9 bases; unmatched junction nucleotides: 7. The CDR3 spans 16 residues.

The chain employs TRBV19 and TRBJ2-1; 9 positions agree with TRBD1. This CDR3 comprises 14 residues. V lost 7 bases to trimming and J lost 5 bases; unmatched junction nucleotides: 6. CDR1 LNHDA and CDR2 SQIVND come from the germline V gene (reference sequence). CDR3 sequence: CASTLGTGNNEQFF. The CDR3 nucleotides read TGTGCCAGTACTCTTGGGACAGGGAACAATGAGCAGTTCTTC.

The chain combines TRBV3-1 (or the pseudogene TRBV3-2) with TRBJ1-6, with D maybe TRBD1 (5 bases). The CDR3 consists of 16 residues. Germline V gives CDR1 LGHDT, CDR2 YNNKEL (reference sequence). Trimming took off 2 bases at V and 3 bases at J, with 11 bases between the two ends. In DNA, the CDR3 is TGTGCCAGCAGCCAAAGGACGGGGGTCTATAATTCACCCCTCCACTTT. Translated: CASSQRTGVYNSPLHF.

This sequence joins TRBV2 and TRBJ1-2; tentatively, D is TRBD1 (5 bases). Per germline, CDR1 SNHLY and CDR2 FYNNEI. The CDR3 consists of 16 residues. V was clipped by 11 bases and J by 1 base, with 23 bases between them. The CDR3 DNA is TGTGCCGCCTTTGGGGACCCGGGGGTTCGTAACTATGGCTACACCTTC. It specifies CAAFGDPGVRNYGYTF.

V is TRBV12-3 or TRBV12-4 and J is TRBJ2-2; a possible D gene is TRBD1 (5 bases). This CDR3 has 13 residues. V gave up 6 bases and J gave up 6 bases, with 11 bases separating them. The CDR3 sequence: CASSNVRAGELFF. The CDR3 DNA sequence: TGTGCCAGCAGCAACGTCAGGGCCGGGGAGCTGTTTTTT.

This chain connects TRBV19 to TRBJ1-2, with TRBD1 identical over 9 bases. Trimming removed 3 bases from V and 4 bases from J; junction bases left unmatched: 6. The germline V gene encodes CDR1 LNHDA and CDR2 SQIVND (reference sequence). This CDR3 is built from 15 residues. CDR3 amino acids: CASSIGQGSRYGYTF. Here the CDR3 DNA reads TGTGCCAGTAGTATCGGACAGGGGTCTCGCTATGGCTACACCTTC.

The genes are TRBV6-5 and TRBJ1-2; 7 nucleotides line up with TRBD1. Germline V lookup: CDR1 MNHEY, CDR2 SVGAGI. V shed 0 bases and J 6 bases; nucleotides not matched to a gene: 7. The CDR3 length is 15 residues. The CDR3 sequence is CASSYSTGASNGYTF. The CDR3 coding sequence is TGTGCCAGCAGTTACTCTACAGGGGCTAGCAATGGCTACACCTTC.

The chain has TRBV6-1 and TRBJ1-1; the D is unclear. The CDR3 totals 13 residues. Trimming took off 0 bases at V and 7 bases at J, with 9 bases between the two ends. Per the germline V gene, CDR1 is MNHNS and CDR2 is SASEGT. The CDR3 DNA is TGTGCCAGCAGTGAAGCCCCGGGATTTGAAGCTTTCTTT. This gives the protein CASSEAPGFEAFF.

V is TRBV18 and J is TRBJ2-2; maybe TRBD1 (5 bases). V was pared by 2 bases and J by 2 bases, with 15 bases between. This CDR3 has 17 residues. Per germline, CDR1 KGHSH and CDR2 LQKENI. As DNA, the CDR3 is TGTGCCAGCTCACCAATTCCAGGACAAGTAAACACCGGGGAGCTGTTTTTT. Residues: CASSPIPGQVNTGELFF.

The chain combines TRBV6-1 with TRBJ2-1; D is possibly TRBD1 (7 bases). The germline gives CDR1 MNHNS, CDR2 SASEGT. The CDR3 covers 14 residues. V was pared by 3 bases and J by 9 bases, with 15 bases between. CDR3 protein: CASSEVGRGAEQFF. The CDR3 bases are TGTGCCAGCAGTGAGGTGGGCAGGGGGGCTGAGCAGTTCTTC.

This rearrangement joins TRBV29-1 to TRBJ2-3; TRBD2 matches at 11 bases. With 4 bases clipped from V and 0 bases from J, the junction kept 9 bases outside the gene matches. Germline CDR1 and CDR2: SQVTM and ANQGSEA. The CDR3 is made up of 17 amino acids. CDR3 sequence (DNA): TGCAGCGTTGTGGGGACTAGCGGCGAATTCAGCACAGATACGCAGTATTTT. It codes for CSVVGTSGEFSTDTQYF.

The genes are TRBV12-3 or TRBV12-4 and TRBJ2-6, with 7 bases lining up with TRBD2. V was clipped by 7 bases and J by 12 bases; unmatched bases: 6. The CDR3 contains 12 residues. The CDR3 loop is CASTLGGSVLTF. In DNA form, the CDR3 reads TGTGCCAGCACCTTGGGGGGGTCCGTCCTGACTTTC.

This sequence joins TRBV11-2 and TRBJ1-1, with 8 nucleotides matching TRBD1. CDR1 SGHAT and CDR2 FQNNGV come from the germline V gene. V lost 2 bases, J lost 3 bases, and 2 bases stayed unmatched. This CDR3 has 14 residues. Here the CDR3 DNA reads TGTGCCAGCAGCTTAACAGGGGGGGACACTGAAGCTTTCTTT. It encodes CASSLTGGDTEAFF.

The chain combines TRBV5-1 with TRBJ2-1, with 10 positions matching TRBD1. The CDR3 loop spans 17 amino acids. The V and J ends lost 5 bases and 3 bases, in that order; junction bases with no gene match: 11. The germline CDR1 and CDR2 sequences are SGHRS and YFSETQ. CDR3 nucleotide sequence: TGCGCCAGCAGTTCGGGGGTGGGGACAGGGGTCTACAATGAGCAGTTCTTC. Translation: CASSSGVGTGVYNEQFF.